What follows describes a single T cell receptor beta chain. The antigen remains unidentified. In germline, CDR1 is SGHTA, CDR2 FQGNSA. The CDR3 spans 17 residues. V dropped 2 bases and J dropped 6; count of bases not matched to a gene: 10. This sample was taken from a study of cytotoxic CD8 clonotypes in ibrutinib-treated CLL. Overall study: Within the patient group, around 11 were relapsed/refractory and fewer than 16 treatment-naive, and approximately 17 were IGHV unmutated. General observations from the study: Before falling back toward baseline at progression, clonality had risen at the time of ibrutinib response.

Target depth was 1 in 200,000 to 1 in 1 million T cells, about 10x per clonotype. The table came from immunoSEQ multiplex PCR; TCRdb's copy has only in-frame clones and leaves some out. The sample has around 70,000 clones, 90% seen once. The clonotype was recovered from a human donor with chronic lymphocytic leukemia. Sequenced material: PBMCs, taken after 12 months of ibrutinib treatment. The V call is TRBV7-2, the J call TRBJ2-2; 9 bases match TRBD2. In DNA, the CDR3 is TGTGCCAGCAGCTTAAGTTTAGCGCTAGCGGGACCCGGGGAGCTGTTTTTT. It translates to CASSLSLALAGPGELFF.